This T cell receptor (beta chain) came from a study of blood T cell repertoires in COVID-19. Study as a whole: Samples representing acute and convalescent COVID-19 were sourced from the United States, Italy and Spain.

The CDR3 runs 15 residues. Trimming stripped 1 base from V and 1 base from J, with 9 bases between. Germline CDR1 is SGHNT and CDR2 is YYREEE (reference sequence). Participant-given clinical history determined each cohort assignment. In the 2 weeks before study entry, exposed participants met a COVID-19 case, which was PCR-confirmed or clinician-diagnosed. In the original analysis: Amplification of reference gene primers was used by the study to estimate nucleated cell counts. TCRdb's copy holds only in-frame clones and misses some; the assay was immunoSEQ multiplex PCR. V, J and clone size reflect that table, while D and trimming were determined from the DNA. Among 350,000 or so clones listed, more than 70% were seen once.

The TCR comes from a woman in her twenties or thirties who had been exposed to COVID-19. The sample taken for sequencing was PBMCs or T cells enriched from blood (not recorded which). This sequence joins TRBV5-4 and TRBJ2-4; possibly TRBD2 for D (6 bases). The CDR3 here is CASSLSGGAKNIQYF. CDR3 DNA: TGTGCCAGCAGCTTGAGTGGGGGGGCCAAAAACATTCAGTACTTC.